The 24 T cell receptor beta chains in this list originate from one sample, sequenced in a study of CD4+ T cells in melanoma. Clones were sequenced by immunoSEQ multiplex PCR, and TCRdb holds only the in-frame ones, with some missing. Of 15,000 to 20,000 clones in the sample, 81% were seen once. The sample taken for sequencing was cells from a culture (not recorded whether cultured in vitro). These receptors were collected from a human donor with melanoma.

The gene calls are TRBV29-1 and TRBJ2-2; the match to TRBD1 covers 8 bases. Germline trimming cut 6 bases from V and 4 bases from J; bases unmatched to any gene: 4. Germline loops: CDR1 SQVTM, CDR2 ANQGSEA. This CDR3 region has 13 residues. The CDR3 nucleotides read TGCAGCGTGTCAGGGACAGGCACCGGGGAGCTGTTTTTT. This encodes CSVSGTGTGELFF.

The genes are TRBV19 and TRBJ1-1, with D unresolved. V shed 4 bases and J shed 0 bases, with 9 bases lying between them. The CDR3 runs to 14 residues. Per germline, CDR1 LNHDA and CDR2 SQIVND (reference sequence). This CDR3 is CASSNGWLNTEAFF. CDR3 DNA sequence: TGTGCCAGTAGTAACGGTTGGCTGAACACTGAAGCTTTCTTT.

The chain has TRBV5-1 and TRBJ2-1; D uncertain. The CDR3 runs to 14 residues. The V gene lost 2 bases and the J gene lost 1 base, with 7 bases spanning the gap. CDR1 is SGHRS, CDR2 YFSETQ, per germline. The CDR3 sequence: CASSLGNSYNEQFF. CDR3 nucleotide sequence: TGCGCCAGCAGCTTAGGTAATTCCTACAATGAGCAGTTCTTC. The complete variable domain, with remaining parts taken from reference TRBV5-1 and TRBJ2-1, reads KAGVTQTPRYLIKTRGQQVTLSCSPISGHRSVSWYQQTPGQGLQFLFEYFSETQRNKGNFPGRFSGRQFSNSRSEMNVSTLELGDSALYLCASSLGNSYNEQFFGPGTRLTVL.

This sequence joins TRBV2 and TRBJ1-2; D is unclear. The CDR3 totals 13 residues. The V end lost 4 bases, the J end lost 4 bases, and 10 bases lay between the germline ends. Germline lookup yields CDR1 SNHLY and CDR2 FYNNEI. The CDR3 region is CASSGYGFYGYTF. The CDR3 nucleotides read TGTGCCAGCAGTGGATACGGGTTCTATGGCTACACCTTC.

The chain joins TRBV5-1 to TRBJ2-7; 7 bases fit TRBD1. CDR3 length: 14 residues. Germline V CDR1 and CDR2: SGHRS, YFSETQ. The junction had 4 bases not matched to a gene; V was cut back by 1 base and J by 3 bases. The CDR3 DNA is TGCGCCAGCAGCTTGACCAGGGACAGCTACGAGCAGTACTTC. It specifies CASSLTRDSYEQYF. The whole variable domain, filled in from reference TRBV5-1 and TRBJ2-7, reads KAGVTQTPRYLIKTRGQQVTLSCSPISGHRSVSWYQQTPGQGLQFLFEYFSETQRNKGNFPGRFSGRQFSNSRSEMNVSTLELGDSALYLCASSLTRDSYEQYFGPGTRLTVT.

This clone was seen a few times. CDR3 coding DNA: TGTGCCAGCAGCCAAGATGGACGGTTGTCCTATGGCTACACCTTC. Translated: CASSQDGRLSYGYTF. The chain is built from TRBV14 and TRBJ1-2; D is undetermined. V lost 0 bases to trimming and J lost 4 bases, with 12 bases between them. Per the germline V gene, CDR1 is SGHDN and CDR2 is FVKESK. The CDR3 is 15 residues long.

The chain is built from TRBV30 and TRBJ1-3, with D possibly matching TRBD1 (5 bases). The ends were cut back, 2 bases at V and 0 bases at J, with 11 bases in the middle. From germline, CDR1 is GTSNPN and CDR2 SVGIG (reference sequence). The CDR3 covers 15 residues. The CDR3 coding sequence is TGTGCCTGGAGTACAGGACGGTACTCTGGAAACACCATATATTTT. Amino acids: CAWSTGRYSGNTIYF.

Details on this clone: One junction end disagrees with the germline gene, perhaps due to a read error. V is TRBV6-6 and J is TRBJ1-4; the D is unclear. The CDR3 length is 12 residues. CDR1 is MNHNY, CDR2 SVGAGI, per germline (reference sequence). The CDR3 here is CASSYGAYTIVF. CDR3 sequence (DNA): TGTGCCAGCAGTTACGGCGCTTACACTATTGTTTTT.

The V and J genes are TRBV18 and TRBJ1-1, with D unresolved. V lost 5 bases, J lost 1 base, and 8 bases lay in between. The CDR3 has 13 amino acids. Germline V CDR1 and CDR2: KGHSH, LQKENI. This CDR3 reads CASSSTPNTEAFF. The CDR3 nucleotides read TGTGCCAGCTCATCGACACCGAACACTGAAGCTTTCTTT.

The chain combines TRBV5-4 with TRBJ2-6; tentatively, D is TRBD2 (6 bases). Trimming took 4 bases from V and 0 from J, leaving 11 bases between them. CDR3 length: 16 amino acids. Germline loops: CDR1 SGHNT, CDR2 YYREEE (reference sequence). The CDR3 is CASSKTTSSGANVLTF. In DNA, the CDR3 is TGTGCCAGCAGCAAAACGACTAGCTCTGGGGCCAACGTCCTGACTTTC. Full variable domain (outside the CDR3, taken from reference TRBV5-4 and TRBJ2-6): ETGVTQSPTHLIKTRGQQVTLRCSSQSGHNTVSWYQQALGQGPQFIFQYYREEENGRGNFPPRFSGLQFPNYSSELNVNALELDDSALYLCASSKTTSSGANVLTFGAGSRLTVL.

This clone was picked up a small number of times. The V gene is TRBV5-8, the J gene TRBJ2-7; 8 bases map to TRBD1. Unmatched junction bases numbered 7, after V lost 1 base and J lost 4 bases. The germline V gene has CDR1 SGHTS and CDR2 YDEGEE. CDR3 length: 15 residues. The CDR3 DNA reads as TGTGCCAGCAGCTTGCCGACAGGGGATAGGTACGAGCAGTACTTC. Its protein is CASSLPTGDRYEQYF.

The chain links TRBV6-1 to TRBJ1-2, with TRBD1 as a possible D gene (5 bases). Germline values: CDR1 MNHNS, CDR2 SASEGT. With 4 bases removed from V and 4 bases from J, the gap between germline ends came to 19 bases. The CDR3 length is 16 residues. CDR3 residues: CASSGGMGGSLYGYTF. CDR3 nucleotides: TGTGCCAGCAGTGGGGGGATGGGGGGAAGTCTCTATGGCTACACCTTC.

The DNA of the CDR3 is TGTGCCATCGGGGGGGGAATCACCGGGGAGCTGTTTTTT. Amino acids: CAIGGGITGELFF. The chain combines TRBV10-3 with TRBJ2-2; 7 bases are a match to TRBD2. The germline V gene has CDR1 ENHRY and CDR2 SYGVKD. After removal of 8 bases from V and 4 bases from J, the junction contained 4 bases not matched to a gene. This CDR3 has 13 residues.

Note on this clone: Within the sample, other DNA sequences also encode this same CDR3. In nucleotides, the CDR3 is TGCAGCGCCGGACAGGGGGGATCCTATGGCTACACCTTC. It encodes CSAGQGGSYGYTF. The chain uses TRBV29-1 and TRBJ1-2, with TRBD1 matching 10 bases. Germline V gene data show CDR1 as SQVTM and CDR2 as ANQGSEA. The CDR3 has 13 residues. The V and J ends lost 7 bases and 4 bases, in that order; junction bases with no gene match: 6.

This chain joins TRBV6-5 and TRBJ2-3; 10 nucleotides align to TRBD2. Unmatched junction bases numbered 4, after V lost 6 bases and J lost 1 base. The CDR3 sequence is 15 residues long. From germline, CDR1 is MNHEY and CDR2 SVGAGI. CDR3 sequence: CASRPLAGGTDTQYF. The CDR3 DNA is TGTGCCAGCAGACCCCTAGCGGGGGGCACAGATACGCAGTATTTT.

The chain links TRBV29-1 to TRBJ2-1, with 8 bases that match TRBD1. This CDR3 spans 13 amino acids. The trim removed 3 bases at V and 9 bases at J, leaving 7 bases unmatched. The germline gives CDR1 SQVTM, CDR2 ANQGSEA. The CDR3 is CSVDIQGEVEQFF. In DNA form, the CDR3 reads TGCAGCGTTGATATACAGGGGGAGGTTGAGCAGTTCTTC.

CDR3 sequence: CASSSGRGGYNEQFF. The DNA of the CDR3 is TGTGCCAGCAGCTCGGGGAGGGGAGGCTACAATGAGCAGTTCTTC. This rearrangement joins TRBV4-2 to TRBJ2-1, with TRBD2 identical over 7 bases. Germline CDR1 is LGHNA and CDR2 is YNFKEQ. The CDR3 is 15 residues long. J was trimmed by 3 bases and V by 5 bases; bases with no gene match: 7.

The chain couples TRBV7-8 to TRBJ2-2; D possibly matches TRBD1 or TRBD2 (5 bases each). CDR3 size: 14 residues. CDR1 and CDR2 (germline): SGHVS, FQNEAQ. Trimming left V 3 bases short and J 9 bases short, with 14 bases between. The CDR3 coding sequence is TGTGCCAGCAGCTTGAACCCCGGGACCCGGGAGCTGTTTTTT. This gives the protein CASSLNPGTRELFF.

V is TRBV2 and J is TRBJ1-4; D ambiguous. V lost 5 bases, J lost 5 bases, and 6 bases lay in between. This CDR3 has 12 residues. CDR1 SNHLY and CDR2 FYNNEI come from the germline V gene. The DNA of the CDR3 is TGTGCCAGCAGTTACGAGAATGAAAAACTGTTTTTT. Its protein product is CASSYENEKLFF.

The V gene is TRBV30, the J gene TRBJ1-2; no definite D call. The germline gives CDR1 GTSNPN, CDR2 SVGIG (reference sequence). V was cut by 4 bases and J by 2 bases, with 20 bases left in between. The CDR3 has 16 amino acids. CDR3 DNA: TGTGCCTGGACAATCGTCGGTCGGACGGCGAACTATGGCTACACCTTC. As protein: CAWTIVGRTANYGYTF.

The V and J genes are TRBV6-1 and TRBJ1-5; TRBD1 agrees at 9 bases. V trimming: 6 bases; J trimming: 4 bases; junction bases outside the gene matches: 4. Germline CDR1 and CDR2: MNHNS and SASEGT. The CDR3 has 14 amino acids. The CDR3 DNA reads as TGTGCCAGCAGGGGAGACAGGGGGAATCAGCCCCAGCATTTT. Translating it yields CASRGDRGNQPQHF.

This clone was seen a handful of times. The J gene is TRBJ1-2, the V gene TRBV29-1; the match to TRBD1 covers 7 bases. The trim removed 8 bases at V and 7 bases at J, leaving 10 bases unmatched. The germline V gene has CDR1 SQVTM and CDR2 ANQGSEA. This CDR3 comprises 12 residues. This chain's CDR3 is CSIGGGSFGYTF. CDR3 DNA: TGCAGCATAGGGGGCGGATCGTTTGGCTACACCTTC.

The chain joins TRBV27 to TRBJ2-3; weak D call: TRBD1 (6 bases). This CDR3 is 15 amino acids long. Germline CDR1 and CDR2: MNHEY and SMNVEV (reference sequence). V lost 5 bases, J lost 2 bases, and 14 bases lay in between. The CDR3 is CASSTGSGFTDTQYF. The CDR3 nucleotides are TGTGCCAGCAGTACAGGGTCCGGGTTCACAGATACGCAGTATTTT.

J is TRBJ1-1 and V is TRBV6-1, with unresolved D. Trimming removed 7 bases at V and 6 bases at J, with 15 bases between. Germline CDR1 and CDR2: MNHNS and SASEGT. This CDR3 has 13 amino acids. The DNA of the CDR3 is TGTGCCAGCAAGACGGTGGCTGGCGCTGAAGCTTTCTTT. It is translated as CASKTVAGAEAFF.